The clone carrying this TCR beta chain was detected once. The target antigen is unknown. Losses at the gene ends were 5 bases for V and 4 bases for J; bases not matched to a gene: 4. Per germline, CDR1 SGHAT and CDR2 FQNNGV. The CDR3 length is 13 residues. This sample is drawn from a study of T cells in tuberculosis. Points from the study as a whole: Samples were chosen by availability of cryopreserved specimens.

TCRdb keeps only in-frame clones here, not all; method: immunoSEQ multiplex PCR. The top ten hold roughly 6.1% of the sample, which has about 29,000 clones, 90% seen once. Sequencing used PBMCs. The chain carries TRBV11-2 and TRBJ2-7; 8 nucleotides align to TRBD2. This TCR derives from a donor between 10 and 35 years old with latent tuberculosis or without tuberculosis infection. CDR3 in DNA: TGTGCCAGCAGCCCTAGCGGGCCTTACGAGCAGTACTTC. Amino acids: CASSPSGPYEQYF.